Below are 27 T cell receptor beta chains sequenced from a single sample in a study of blood T cell repertoires in COVID-19. Profiled with immunoSEQ multiplex PCR; TCRdb holds only in-frame clones, not every one. Here the sample spans 250,000 to 300,000 clones, 86% being singletons. Source material: peripheral blood. The receptors shown here come from a woman aged 70 to 79 with COVID-19, enrolled during active disease.

This clone showed up just once. This chain links TRBV28 with TRBJ1-5, with D unresolved. The CDR3 covers 15 residues. V shed 6 bases and J shed 3 bases, with 15 bases lying between them. CDR1 is MDHEN and CDR2 is SYDVKM in the germline V gene. In nucleotides, the CDR3 is TGTGCCAGCAGCCCCCCCGCGGGAGACAATCAGCCCCAGCATTTT. Protein: CASSPPAGDNQPQHF.

This rearrangement joins TRBV4-1 to TRBJ1-2; tentative D call: TRBD1 (5 bases). The V and J ends lost 4 bases and 1 base respectively, with 13 bases between them. CDR1 is MGHRA, CDR2 YSYEKL, per germline. The CDR3 consists of 15 residues. This CDR3 is CASSPSRGNNYGYTF. CDR3 in DNA: TGCGCCAGCAGCCCCTCCCGGGGGAATAACTATGGCTACACCTTC.

This clone has at least ten counts. The chain recombines TRBV28 with TRBJ1-2; D is unresolved. There are 14 residues in the CDR3. The germline gives CDR1 MDHEN, CDR2 SYDVKM. The ends were cut back, 6 bases at V and 4 bases at J, with 15 bases in the middle. CDR3 amino acids: CASRHPRAGYGYTF. Here the CDR3 DNA reads TGTGCCAGCAGACACCCCCGCGCGGGCTATGGCTACACCTTC.

The CDR3 DNA is TGTGCCAGCAGCCCTACCGGGACAGCGAACACCGGGGAGCTGTTTTTT. It is translated as CASSPTGTANTGELFF. The chain joins TRBV5-4 to TRBJ2-2, with TRBD1 matching 7 bases. CDR3 length equals 16 residues. Germline trimming cut 4 bases from V and 0 bases from J; bases unmatched to any gene: 6. From germline, CDR1 is SGHNT and CDR2 YYREEE (reference sequence).

The chain combines TRBV12-3 or TRBV12-4 with TRBJ1-2; 10 bases match TRBD1. This CDR3 has 13 amino acids. V lost 4 bases, J lost 6 bases, and 2 bases stayed unmatched. CDR3 DNA sequence: TGTGCCAGCAGTTCCGGGACAGGGGATGGCTACACCTTC. This sequence encodes CASSSGTGDGYTF.

This clone came up once. The chain uses TRBV5-4 and TRBJ2-5; 8 bases are shared with TRBD2. The CDR3 covers 13 residues. The V segment lost 7 bases and the J segment 1 base; nucleotides outside the gene matches: 3. Per the germline V gene, CDR1 is SGHNT and CDR2 is YYREEE (reference sequence). In nucleotides, the CDR3 is TGTGCCAGCTCTGGGACTAGCCAAGAGACCCAGTACTTC. This gives the protein CASSGTSQETQYF.

The rearrangement joins TRBV5-6 to TRBJ1-2, with TRBD1 as a possible D gene (5 bases). The germline V gene has CDR1 SGHDT and CDR2 YYEEEE. V lost 3 bases and J lost 6, with 9 bases in between. The CDR3 has 12 residues. The CDR3 here is CASSYDSDGYTF. The CDR3 nucleotides read TGTGCCAGCAGCTATGACAGCGATGGCTACACCTTC.

Regarding this clone: Distinct nucleotide sequences in the sample also encode this CDR3. The chain employs TRBV5-1 and TRBJ1-2, with TRBD1 as a possible D gene (5 bases). CDR1 SGHRS and CDR2 YFSETQ come from the germline V gene. This CDR3 region has 14 residues. V was trimmed by 0 bases and J by 2 bases, leaving 8 bases between them. The CDR3 coding sequence is TGCGCCAGCAGCTTGGGGGGCGCAAACTATGGCTACACCTTC. It translates to CASSLGGANYGYTF.

The V gene is TRBV12-3 or TRBV12-4, the J gene TRBJ1-3; D is possibly TRBD1 (5 bases). With 3 bases removed from V and 9 bases from J, the gap between germline ends came to 12 bases. The CDR3 extends over 13 amino acids. The CDR3 nucleotides are TGTGCCAGCAGTTTTGGGGGGATGGGCACCATATATTTT. Amino acids: CASSFGGMGTIYF.

The chain has TRBV28 and TRBJ2-1; D is unresolved. This CDR3 comprises 14 residues. Trimming stripped 3 bases from V and 4 bases from J, with 10 bases between. The germline V gene encodes CDR1 MDHEN and CDR2 SYDVKM. CDR3 nucleotide sequence: TGTGCCAGCAGTTTTGGAGTTTTGTACAATGAGCAGTTCTTC. Residues: CASSFGVLYNEQFF.

The chain joins TRBV21-1 to TRBJ1-2. TRBV21-1 is marked as a pseudogene. This CDR3 spans 13 amino acids. CDR3 loop: CASSKRKPYGYTF. As DNA, the CDR3 is TGTGCCAGCAGCAAGAGAAAGCCGTATGGCTACACCTTC.

This clone appeared once. The V gene is TRBV7-8, the J gene TRBJ2-6; 7 positions match TRBD1. Germline V gene lookup returns CDR1 SGHVS and CDR2 FQNEAQ. The J segment lost 0 bases and the V segment lost 5 bases, leaving 1 base of the junction unmatched. The CDR3 consists of 15 residues. This CDR3 is CASSQGDSGANVLTF. The CDR3 nucleotides read TGTGCCAGCAGCCAGGGGGACTCTGGGGCCAACGTCCTGACTTTC.

The V call is TRBV2, the J call TRBJ1-2; 11 nucleotides agree with TRBD1. With V trimmed by 6 bases and J by 5 bases, 5 bases remained unmatched. This CDR3 is 14 amino acids long. Per the germline V gene, CDR1 is SNHLY and CDR2 is FYNNEI. The CDR3 DNA is TGTGCCAGCAGCTCCGGGACAGGGGGGTATGGCTACACCTTC. The encoded protein is CASSSGTGGYGYTF.

Turning to this clone: One end of the junction is discordant with germline, which a read error may explain. The rearrangement uses TRBV14 and TRBJ2-3; possible D gene TRBD2, 7 bases. The CDR3 sequence is 17 residues long. Germline V gene data show CDR1 as SGHDN and CDR2 as FVKESK. Here the CDR3 reads CASTQGRGGMRTDTQYF. CDR3 DNA: TGTGCCAGCACCCAAGGAAGGGGGGGAATGAGGACAGATACGCAGTATTTT.

The chain uses TRBV28 and TRBJ2-2, with 10 bases fitting TRBD1. The CDR3 is made up of 16 amino acids. Trimming took 7 bases from V and 0 from J; bases not matched to a gene: 5. Looked up from germline, CDR1 is MDHEN and CDR2 is SYDVKM. CDR3 protein: CASTLGQGANTGELFF. The CDR3 nucleotides read TGTGCCAGCACGCTCGGACAGGGGGCGAACACCGGGGAGCTGTTTTTT.

V and J are TRBV7-9 and TRBJ1-2, with D maybe TRBD1 (5 bases). In germline, CDR1 is SEHNR, CDR2 FQNEAQ (reference sequence). CDR3 length: 14 amino acids. Trimming left V 4 bases short and J 5 bases short, with 14 bases between. CDR3 nucleotides: TGTGCCAGCAGCTCGGCCCTCCGGGGGTATGGCTACACCTTC. It encodes CASSSALRGYGYTF.

With regard to this clone: Other nucleotide sequences in the sample specify the same CDR3. The V gene is TRBV7-2, the J gene TRBJ1-1; 8 bases align to TRBD1. There are 15 residues in the CDR3. V lost 3 bases, J lost 1 base, and 4 bases stayed unmatched. The V gene's germline CDR1 is SGHTA and CDR2 FQGNSA. This CDR3 reads CASSFQTGGNTEAFF. The CDR3 DNA is TGTGCCAGCAGCTTTCAAACAGGGGGGAACACTGAAGCTTTCTTT.

The genes are TRBV21-1 and TRBJ2-3; the table's D call of TRBD2 was not tested on the DNA. TRBV21-1 is given as a pseudogene. The CDR3 spans 17 residues. The CDR3 loop is CASSKTASGGMLDTQYF. For the CDR3, the DNA is TGTGCCAGCAGCAAAACGGCTAGCGGGGGGATGTTAGATACGCAGTATTTT.

The chain links TRBV29-1 to TRBJ1-1; D gene ambiguous. Germline CDR1 and CDR2: SQVTM and ANQGSEA. V dropped 7 bases and J dropped 2 bases, with 5 bases sitting between them. This CDR3 has 10 residues. The CDR3 loop reads CSAVNTEAFF. The CDR3 bases are TGCAGCGCCGTCAACACTGAAGCTTTCTTT.

This chain uses TRBV27 with TRBJ2-1; D ambiguous. CDR3 length equals 15 residues. Germline V lookup: CDR1 MNHEY, CDR2 SMNVEV (reference sequence). Between the trimmed V and J ends, which lost 7 bases and 0 bases, there was a span of 13 bases. CDR3 amino acids: CASIGVDGSYNEQFF. Written as DNA, the CDR3 is TGTGCCAGCATCGGAGTTGACGGCTCCTACAATGAGCAGTTCTTC.

The rearrangement links TRBV11-2 to TRBJ2-2; 13 bases agree with TRBD2. The trim removed 0 bases at V and 6 bases at J, leaving 4 bases unmatched. The germline V gene encodes CDR1 SGHAT and CDR2 FQNNGV. The CDR3 length is 17 residues. This CDR3 is CASSLETSGGQAGELFF. For the CDR3, the DNA is TGTGCCAGCAGCTTAGAGACTAGCGGGGGGCAGGCCGGGGAGCTGTTTTTT.

V and J are TRBV27 and TRBJ2-7; D is ambiguous. Trimming stripped 5 bases from V and 3 bases from J, with 11 bases between. This CDR3 region has 13 residues. CDR1 is MNHEY, CDR2 SMNVEV, per germline (reference sequence). The CDR3 loop is CASSPGQIYEQYF. The DNA of the CDR3 is TGTGCCAGCAGTCCAGGTCAAATCTACGAGCAGTACTTC.

Turning to this clone: Other DNA variants within this sample encode the same CDR3. J is TRBJ1-2 and V is TRBV28; D remains ambiguous. This CDR3 contains 13 residues. Germline V gene lookup returns CDR1 MDHEN and CDR2 SYDVKM. V was shortened by 2 bases and J by 4 bases, with 8 bases between the two germline ends. This CDR3 is CASSLGGTYGYTF. CDR3 sequence (DNA): TGTGCCAGCAGTTTAGGTGGCACCTATGGCTACACCTTC.

The V gene is TRBV27, the J gene TRBJ1-1; 9 bases align to TRBD1. With 6 bases clipped from V and 5 bases from J, the junction kept 13 bases outside the gene matches. The length of the CDR3 is 16 residues. Germline values: CDR1 MNHEY, CDR2 SMNVEV (reference sequence). The CDR3 DNA follows: TGTGCCAGCAGGACATTACAGGGGGCGCGGGATACTGAAGCTTTCTTT. This translates into CASRTLQGARDTEAFF.

The chain recombines TRBV5-1 with TRBJ2-3; 7 positions agree with TRBD1. Germline V gives CDR1 SGHRS, CDR2 YFSETQ. The CDR3 runs 15 residues. Trimming took 4 bases from V and 0 from J; bases not matched to a gene: 5. CDR3 DNA: TGCGCCAGCAGCATTAGACAGGGTAGCACAGATACGCAGTATTTT. Translated, it gives CASSIRQGSTDTQYF.

J is TRBJ2-1 and V is TRBV2, with 15 bases identical to TRBD2. Germline V gene lookup returns CDR1 SNHLY and CDR2 FYNNEI. The CDR3 consists of 17 residues. V lost 8 bases, J lost 8 bases, and 13 bases stayed unmatched. The CDR3 DNA reads as TGTGCCAGCCGGATGAGCAGGACTAGCGGGGGGGCGGATGAGCAGTTCTTC. This encodes CASRMSRTSGGADEQFF.

This clone was counted a few times. The V call is TRBV5-1, the J call TRBJ2-1; 8 positions agree with TRBD2. Germline CDR1 reads SGHRS; CDR2 reads YFSETQ. The V segment lost 7 bases and the J segment 10 bases; nucleotides outside the gene matches: 13. This CDR3 comprises 14 residues. CDR3 sequence reads: CASGYGTRVQEQFF. The CDR3 nucleotides read TGCGCCAGCGGGTACGGGACTAGGGTTCAGGAGCAGTTCTTC.